Listed below are T cell receptor beta chains from one sample, sequenced in a study of shared clonotypes between healthy human individuals. Using immunoSEQ multiplex PCR, the repertoire was profiled, and TCRdb retains in-frame clones only, with some absent. The table records about 680,000 clones, about 92% of them present only once. The sample consisted of naive CD8+ T cells sorted from blood. The source of these receptors is a man aged 25 to 40 in good health. The CDR3 runs from the conserved cysteine through the conserved F or W. D genes are given only for firm matches. Only some rows state a clone size, as once, few, many or a class for expanded clones.

j_call,clone_size,v_call,d_call,cdr3_nt,cdr3_aa
TRBJ2-5,-,TRBV9,-,TGTGCCAGCAGCGTAGATCGGGAGACCCAGTACTTC,CASSVDRETQYF
TRBJ2-2,-,TRBV19,TRBD1,TGTGCCAGTAGTGACCTGCCGGGACAGTACCCTTTAGACCATACCGGGGAGCTGTTTTTT,CASSDLPGQYPLDHTGELFF
TRBJ2-1,-,TRBV27,TRBD1,TGTGCCAGCACCACCGGGACAGGGGAGATCTTC,CASTTGTGEIF
TRBJ2-7,-,TRBV5-6,-,TGTGCCAGCAGCTTCTCCGGGACTTTTTACGAGCAGTACTTC,CASSFSGTFYEQYF
TRBJ1-2,-,TRBV2,-,TGTGCCAGCAGTGGGGGCCCGGGGAGAACTTACTATGGCTACACCTTC,CASSGGPGRTYYGYTF
TRBJ1-1,-,TRBV15,-,TGTGCCACCAGCAGTATAAGGGGGGTTAACACTGAAGCTTTCTTT,CATSSIRGVNTEAFF
TRBJ2-5,-,TRBV15,-,TGTGCCACCAGCACCGGGAGTCTAGGTGGGGAGACCCAGTACTTC,CATSTGSLGGETQYF
TRBJ1-1,-,TRBV5-5,-,TGTGCCAGCAGCTTGGACTGGAACACTGAAGCTTTCTTT,CASSLDWNTEAFF
TRBJ2-3,-,TRBV5-1,TRBD2,TGCGCCAGCAGCTTGTTGACTAGCGGTACAACCACAGATACGCAGTATTTT,CASSLLTSGTTTDTQYF
TRBJ1-4,-,TRBV15,-,TGTGCCACCAGCAGAGTCGTATTCGAGAAACTGTTTTTT,CATSRVVFEKLFF
TRBJ2-3,-,TRBV4-2,TRBD2,TGTGCCAGCAGCCAAGGACGGGGGGATTGGGATACGCAGTATTTT,CASSQGRGDWDTQYF
TRBJ1-2,-,TRBV7-9,TRBD1,TGTGCCAGCAGCTTAGGAGGGCGGACAGGGGATGGCTACACCTTC,CASSLGGRTGDGYTF
TRBJ2-1,-,TRBV27,-,TGTGCCAGCAGTCGACAGGGACTATACAATGAGCAGTTCTTC,CASSRQGLYNEQFF
TRBJ1-1,-,TRBV7-6,-,TGTGCCAGCAGCTTAAGCGCTAGGACACATGACACTGAAGCTTTCTTT,CASSLSARTHDTEAFF
TRBJ2-1,-,TRBV7-8,TRBD2,TGTGCCAGCAGCATGGGACTAGCGGGAGGGCTTAATGAGCAGTTCTTC,CASSMGLAGGLNEQFF
TRBJ1-5,-,TRBV19,TRBD1,TGTGCCAGTAGGGGACAGGACCTTAGCAATCAGCCCCAGCATTTT,CASRGQDLSNQPQHF
TRBJ2-7,-,TRBV9,-,TGTGCCAGCAGCCCATCGCAGGGATACGAGCAGTACTTC,CASSPSQGYEQYF
TRBJ1-2,once,TRBV28,-,TGTGCCAGCAGGGAAGGAACTAACTATGGCTACACCTTC,CASREGTNYGYTF
TRBJ2-2,once,TRBV27,-,TGTGCCAGCAGTTTGAAACCGGGAGCCTACACCGGGGAGCTGTTTTTT,CASSLKPGAYTGELFF
TRBJ2-1,-,TRBV19,-,TGTGCCAGTAGAAATACCGTGCGTAGCTCCTACAATGAGCAGTTCTTC,CASRNTVRSSYNEQFF
TRBJ2-7,many,TRBV6-5,-,TGTGCCAGCAGTTACACATCCGGGACACCCTCCTACGAGCAGTACTTC,CASSYTSGTPSYEQYF
TRBJ1-2,-,TRBV29-1,-,TGCAGCGTTGAAGACCGTGGATATGGCTACACCTTC,CSVEDRGYGYTF
TRBJ2-3,-,TRBV5-1,-,TGCGCCAGCAGCTTGGAGTCACGGGTTGCGGATACGCAGTATTTT,CASSLESRVADTQYF
TRBJ2-5,-,TRBV10-3,-,TGTGCCATCAGTCCTCGAAAGACAGAAGAGATGACCCAGTACTTC,CAISPRKTEEMTQYF
TRBJ2-7,-,TRBV7-9,TRBD2,TGTGCCAGCAGCCTACCGTGGAGTAGCGGGAGAACGGGCGCCTACGAGCAGTACTTC,CASSLPWSSGRTGAYEQYF
TRBJ1-1,-,TRBV7-3,-,TGTGCCAGCAGCTTAGGGGTGGGCACTGAAGCTTTCTTT,CASSLGVGTEAFF
TRBJ2-1,-,TRBV5-6,-,TGTGCCAGCAGCTTGGGGGACAGGGCTGGCGGGAGGTGGGGTGAGCAGTTCTTC,CASSLGDRAGGRWGEQFF
TRBJ2-7,-,TRBV7-9,-,TGTGCCAGCAGCTTCATAGCGGACACCTACGAGCAGTACTTC,CASSFIADTYEQYF
TRBJ2-1,-,TRBV25-1,-,TGTGCCAGCAGTGGATCGACAGGTTTGGGAAATGAGCAGTTCTTC,CASSGSTGLGNEQFF
TRBJ2-7,-,TRBV6-5,-,TGTGCCAGCAGTTACGGTGGGACCGGTGCCTACGAGCAGTACTTC,CASSYGGTGAYEQYF
TRBJ2-7,-,TRBV5-6,-,TGTGCCAGCAGCTTGGACTGGGGCGAGCAGTACTTC,CASSLDWGEQYF
TRBJ2-1,-,TRBV11-2,-,TGTGCCAGCAGCTTAGAACAGGTTTCGAATTACAATGAGCAGTTCTTC,CASSLEQVSNYNEQFF
TRBJ2-5,-,TRBV6-1,-,TGTGCCAGCAGTGAAGCGGGGGGCCCGGGCCAAGAGACCCAGTACTTC,CASSEAGGPGQETQYF
TRBJ1-3,-,TRBV14,-,TGTGCCAGCAGCCAAACGGGAGCCGGAAACACCATATATTTT,CASSQTGAGNTIYF
TRBJ1-2,-,TRBV7-9,TRBD1,TGTGCCAGCAGCTCGACAGGGCGATATGGCTACACCTTC,CASSSTGRYGYTF
TRBJ1-5,-,TRBV2,-,TGTGCCAGCAGCCGACAGGCTGACCTCAATCAGCCCCAGCATTTT,CASSRQADLNQPQHF
TRBJ2-1,-,TRBV6-1,TRBD1,TGTGCCAGCAGTGTTATACCGAGGGACAGCTCCTACAATGAGCAGTTCTTC,CASSVIPRDSSYNEQFF
TRBJ2-1,-,TRBV10-3,-,TGTGCCATCATTTTGCCCACGGTTAGCGTCAGCTCCTACAATGAGCAGTTCTTC,CAIILPTVSVSSYNEQFF
TRBJ2-1,-,TRBV7-2,TRBD2,TGTGCCAGCAGCTTACCATTAGCGGGAGGGTCCCTATACAATGAGCAGTTCTTC,CASSLPLAGGSLYNEQFF
TRBJ2-5,once,TRBV7-6,-,TGTGCCAGCAGCTTAATGCGAGAGACCCAGTACTTC,CASSLMRETQYF
TRBJ2-7,-,TRBV7-3,TRBD2,TGTGCCAGCAGCCCGGGACTAGCGGGAGGCGAGCAGTACTTC,CASSPGLAGGEQYF
TRBJ2-7,-,TRBV6-4,-,TGTGCCAGCAGTGATCCGGGGGCTCCCTTATACGAGCAGTACTTC,CASSDPGAPLYEQYF
TRBJ2-3,-,TRBV10-1,TRBD2,TGCGCCAGCAGTGAGTCGACGACTAGCGGGAGTAGCACAGATACGCAGTATTTT,CASSESTTSGSSTDTQYF
TRBJ2-3,once,TRBV7-8,TRBD1,TGTGCCAGCAGCACCCGGGACAGGGGGCCTTGGGGCAGACTAGGCACAGATACGCAGTATTTT,CASSTRDRGPWGRLGTDTQYF
TRBJ2-7,-,TRBV27,-,TGTGCCAGCAGTTTTCTAGGGGGGGAGGGCCTCTACGAGCAGTACTTC,CASSFLGGEGLYEQYF
TRBJ1-1,-,TRBV4-1,TRBD1,TGCGCCAGCAGCCTAAGACTTGGGACAGAAGCTGAAGCTTTCTTT,CASSLRLGTEAEAFF
TRBJ1-1,many,TRBV2,-,TGTGCCAGCAGGGGAGACAGTCGCGGGCTGAACACTGAAGCTTTCTTT,CASRGDSRGLNTEAFF
TRBJ1-3,-,TRBV15,-,TGTGCCACCAGCAGGGGGACAAGCGGAAACACCATATATTTT,CATSRGTSGNTIYF
TRBJ2-1,-,TRBV27,-,TGTGCCAGCAGTTTAATGGGGGGCAATGAGCAGTTCTTC,CASSLMGGNEQFF
TRBJ2-1,-,TRBV5-3,TRBD1,TGTGCCAGAAGTTCAGGTCTGGACAGGGAGAGTAACAATGAGCAGTTCTTC,CARSSGLDRESNNEQFF
TRBJ2-7,-,TRBV27,TRBD1,TGTGCCACAAGGACAGGGGTCTACGAGCAGTACTTC,CATRTGVYEQYF
TRBJ2-1,-,TRBV7-7,-,TGTGCCAATAGTCTATGGAGGGGGGTCGGCAATGAGCAGTTCTTC,CANSLWRGVGNEQFF
TRBJ1-3,-,TRBV5-1,TRBD1,TGCGCCAGCAAAGACAGGGGCTCTTCTGGAAACACCATATATTTT,CASKDRGSSGNTIYF
TRBJ2-3,-,TRBV11-2,TRBD2,TGTGCCAGCAGCTTAGGGCTAGCGGGGTTGGATACGCAGTATTTT,CASSLGLAGLDTQYF
TRBJ2-7,-,TRBV27,-,TGTGCCAGCAGTTACACTAGCACGAGCTCCTACGAGCAGTACTTC,CASSYTSTSSYEQYF
TRBJ1-2,-,TRBV6-6,-,TGTGCCAGCATCCATCCCCTTTATGGCTACACCTTC,CASIHPLYGYTF
TRBJ2-7,-,TRBV30,TRBD2,TGTGCCTGGAATTCCCCAGTCCTTAGCGGGCAGACCTACGAGCAGTACTTC,CAWNSPVLSGQTYEQYF